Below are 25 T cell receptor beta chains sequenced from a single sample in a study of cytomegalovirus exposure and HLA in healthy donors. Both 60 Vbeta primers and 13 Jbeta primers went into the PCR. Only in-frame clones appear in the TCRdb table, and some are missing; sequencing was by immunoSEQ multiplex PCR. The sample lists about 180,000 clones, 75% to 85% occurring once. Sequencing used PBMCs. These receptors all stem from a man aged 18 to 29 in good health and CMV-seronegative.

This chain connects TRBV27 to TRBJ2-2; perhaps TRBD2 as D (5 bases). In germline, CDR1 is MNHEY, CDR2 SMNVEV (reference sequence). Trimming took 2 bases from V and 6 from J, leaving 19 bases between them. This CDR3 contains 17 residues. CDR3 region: CASSLEAGGSKAGELFF. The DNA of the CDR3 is TGTGCCAGCAGTTTAGAGGCCGGAGGATCTAAAGCCGGGGAGCTGTTTTTT.

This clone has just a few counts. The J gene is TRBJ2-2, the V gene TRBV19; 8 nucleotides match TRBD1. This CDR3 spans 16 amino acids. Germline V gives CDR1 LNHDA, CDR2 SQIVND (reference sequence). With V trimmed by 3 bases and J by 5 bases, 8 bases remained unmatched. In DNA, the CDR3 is TGTGCCAGTAGTATGGACAGGGTTAAAAGGACCGGGGAGCTGTTTTTT. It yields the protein CASSMDRVKRTGELFF.

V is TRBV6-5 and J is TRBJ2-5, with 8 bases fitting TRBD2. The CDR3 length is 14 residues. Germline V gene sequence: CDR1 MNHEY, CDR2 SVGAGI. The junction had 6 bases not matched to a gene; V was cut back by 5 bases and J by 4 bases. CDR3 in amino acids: CASSPLAGTETQYF. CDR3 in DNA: TGTGCCAGCAGTCCTCTAGCGGGCACAGAGACCCAGTACTTC.

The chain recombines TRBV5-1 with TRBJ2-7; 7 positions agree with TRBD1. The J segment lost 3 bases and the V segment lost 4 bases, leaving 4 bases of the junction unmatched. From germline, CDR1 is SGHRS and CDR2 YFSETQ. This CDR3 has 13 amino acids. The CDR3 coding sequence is TGCGCCAGCAGCCCGGACAGGATCTACGAGCAGTACTTC. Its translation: CASSPDRIYEQYF.

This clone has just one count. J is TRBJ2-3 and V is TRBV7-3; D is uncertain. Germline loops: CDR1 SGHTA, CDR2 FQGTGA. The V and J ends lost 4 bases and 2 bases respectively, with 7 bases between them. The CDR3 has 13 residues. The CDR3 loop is CASSSPSTDTQYF. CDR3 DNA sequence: TGTGCCAGCAGCTCTCCCTCCACAGATACGCAGTATTTT. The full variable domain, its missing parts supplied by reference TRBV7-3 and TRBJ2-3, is GAGVSQTPSNKVTEKGKYVELRCDPISGHTALYWYRQSLGQGPEFLIYFQGTGAADDSGLPNDRFFAVRPEGSVSTLKIQRTERGDSAVYLCASSSPSTDTQYFGPGTRLTVL.

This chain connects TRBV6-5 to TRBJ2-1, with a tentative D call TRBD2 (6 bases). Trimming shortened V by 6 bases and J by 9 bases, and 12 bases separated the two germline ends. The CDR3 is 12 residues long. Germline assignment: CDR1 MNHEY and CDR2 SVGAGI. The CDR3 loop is CASRAEGSEQFF. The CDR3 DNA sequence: TGTGCCAGCAGGGCGGAGGGCAGTGAGCAGTTCTTC.

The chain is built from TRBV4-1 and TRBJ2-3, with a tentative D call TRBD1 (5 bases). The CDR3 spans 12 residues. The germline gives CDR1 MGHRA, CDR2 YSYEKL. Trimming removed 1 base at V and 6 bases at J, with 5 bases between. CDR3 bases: TGCGCCAGCAGCCAAGGGGGCGATACGCAGTATTTT. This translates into CASSQGGDTQYF.

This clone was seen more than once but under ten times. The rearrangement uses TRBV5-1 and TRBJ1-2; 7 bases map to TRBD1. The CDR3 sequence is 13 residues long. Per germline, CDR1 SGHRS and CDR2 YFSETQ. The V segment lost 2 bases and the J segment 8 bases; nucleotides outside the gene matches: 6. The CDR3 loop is CASSFDRAGGYTF. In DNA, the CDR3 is TGCGCCAGCAGCTTCGACAGGGCGGGAGGCTACACCTTC.

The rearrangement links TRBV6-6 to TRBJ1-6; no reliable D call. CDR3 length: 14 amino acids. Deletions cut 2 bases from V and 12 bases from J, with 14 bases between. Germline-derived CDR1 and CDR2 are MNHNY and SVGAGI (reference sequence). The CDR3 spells CASSYALPGEPLHF. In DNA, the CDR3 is TGTGCCAGCAGTTACGCTCTCCCCGGGGAACCCCTCCACTTT.

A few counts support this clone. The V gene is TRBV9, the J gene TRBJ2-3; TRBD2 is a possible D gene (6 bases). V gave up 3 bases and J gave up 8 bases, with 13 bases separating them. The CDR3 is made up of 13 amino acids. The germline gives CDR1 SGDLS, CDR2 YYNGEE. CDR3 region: CASSAEPGGTQYF. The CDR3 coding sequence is TGTGCCAGCAGCGCCGAACCCGGGGGTACGCAGTATTTT.

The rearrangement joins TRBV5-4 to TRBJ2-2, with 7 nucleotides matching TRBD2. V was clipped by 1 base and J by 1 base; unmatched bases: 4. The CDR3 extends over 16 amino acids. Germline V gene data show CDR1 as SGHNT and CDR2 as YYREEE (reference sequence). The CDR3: CASSLRSGVNTGELFF. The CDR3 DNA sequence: TGTGCCAGCAGCTTGAGAAGCGGGGTGAACACCGGGGAGCTGTTTTTT.

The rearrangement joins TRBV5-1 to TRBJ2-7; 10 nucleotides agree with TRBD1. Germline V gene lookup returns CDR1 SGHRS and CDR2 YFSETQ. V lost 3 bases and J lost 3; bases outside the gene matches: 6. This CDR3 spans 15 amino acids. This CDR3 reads CASSYGTGASYEQYF. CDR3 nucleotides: TGCGCCAGCAGCTACGGGACAGGGGCGAGCTACGAGCAGTACTTC.

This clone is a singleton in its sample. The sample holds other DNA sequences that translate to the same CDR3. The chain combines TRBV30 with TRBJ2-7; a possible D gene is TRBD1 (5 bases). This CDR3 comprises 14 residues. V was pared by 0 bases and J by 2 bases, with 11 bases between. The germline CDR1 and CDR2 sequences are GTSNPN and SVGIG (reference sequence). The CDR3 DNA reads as TGTGCCTGGAGTGTTGGAACAGGTCCCTACGAGCAGTACTTC. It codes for CAWSVGTGPYEQYF.

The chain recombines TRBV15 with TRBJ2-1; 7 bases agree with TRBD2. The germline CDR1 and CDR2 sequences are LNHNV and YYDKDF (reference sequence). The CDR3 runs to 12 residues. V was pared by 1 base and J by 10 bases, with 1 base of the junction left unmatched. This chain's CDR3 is CATSRVGGEQFF. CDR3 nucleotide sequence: TGTGCCACCAGCAGAGTGGGAGGGGAGCAGTTCTTC. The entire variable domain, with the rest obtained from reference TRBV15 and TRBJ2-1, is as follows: DAMVIQNPRYQVTQFGKPVTLSCSQTLNHNVMYWYQQKSSQAPKLLFHYYDKDFNNEADTPDNFQSRRPNTSFCFLDIRSPGLGDTAMYLCATSRVGGEQFFGPGTRLTVL.

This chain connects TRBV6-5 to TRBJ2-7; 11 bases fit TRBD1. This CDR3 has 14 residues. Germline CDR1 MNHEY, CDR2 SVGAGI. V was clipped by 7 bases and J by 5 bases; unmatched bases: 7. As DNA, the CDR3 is TGTGCCAGCACCCGGACAGGGGGCCCCAACGAGCAGTACTTC. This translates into CASTRTGGPNEQYF.

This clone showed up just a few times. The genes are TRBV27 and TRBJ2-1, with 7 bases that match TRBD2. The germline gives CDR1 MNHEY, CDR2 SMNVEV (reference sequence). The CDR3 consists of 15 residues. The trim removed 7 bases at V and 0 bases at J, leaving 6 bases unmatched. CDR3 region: CASKGRASSYNEQFF. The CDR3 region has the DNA TGTGCCAGCAAAGGGAGGGCTAGCTCCTACAATGAGCAGTTCTTC.

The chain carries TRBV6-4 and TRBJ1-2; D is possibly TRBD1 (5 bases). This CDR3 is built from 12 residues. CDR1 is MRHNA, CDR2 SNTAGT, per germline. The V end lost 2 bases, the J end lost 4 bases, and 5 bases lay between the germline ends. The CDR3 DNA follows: TGTGCCAGCAGTGACGGGGCCTATGGCTACACCTTC. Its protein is CASSDGAYGYTF.

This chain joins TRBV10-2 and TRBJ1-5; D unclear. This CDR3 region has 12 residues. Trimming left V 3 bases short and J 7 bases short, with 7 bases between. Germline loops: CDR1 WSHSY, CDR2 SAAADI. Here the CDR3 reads CASSELGQPQHF. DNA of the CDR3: TGCGCCAGCAGTGAATTGGGCCAGCCCCAGCATTTT.

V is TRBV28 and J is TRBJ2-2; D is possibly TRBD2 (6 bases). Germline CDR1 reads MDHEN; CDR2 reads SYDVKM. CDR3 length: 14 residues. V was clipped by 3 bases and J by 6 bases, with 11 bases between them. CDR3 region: CASSFTERAGELFF. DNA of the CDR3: TGTGCCAGCAGTTTCACGGAGCGGGCCGGGGAGCTGTTTTTT.

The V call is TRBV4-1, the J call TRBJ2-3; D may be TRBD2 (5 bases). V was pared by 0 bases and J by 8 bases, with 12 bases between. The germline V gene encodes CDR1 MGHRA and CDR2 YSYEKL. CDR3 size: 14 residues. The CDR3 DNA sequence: TGCGCCAGCAGCCAAGAGGAGGCCCCCATTACGCAGTATTTT. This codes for CASSQEEAPITQYF.

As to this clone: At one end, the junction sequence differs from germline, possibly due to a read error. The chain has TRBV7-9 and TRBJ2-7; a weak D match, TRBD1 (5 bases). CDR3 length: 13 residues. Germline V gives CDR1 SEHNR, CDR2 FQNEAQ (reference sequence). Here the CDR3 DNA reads TGTTCCAGCAGCTATCAGGGCACCTACGAGCAGTACTTC. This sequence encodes CSSSYQGTYEQYF.

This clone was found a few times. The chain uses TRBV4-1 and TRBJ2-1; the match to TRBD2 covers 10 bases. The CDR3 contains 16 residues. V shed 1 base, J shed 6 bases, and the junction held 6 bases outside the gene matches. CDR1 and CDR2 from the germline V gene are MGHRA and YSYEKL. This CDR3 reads CASSQGPAGGSNEQFF. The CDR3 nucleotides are TGCGCCAGCAGCCAAGGGCCAGCGGGGGGGTCCAATGAGCAGTTCTTC.

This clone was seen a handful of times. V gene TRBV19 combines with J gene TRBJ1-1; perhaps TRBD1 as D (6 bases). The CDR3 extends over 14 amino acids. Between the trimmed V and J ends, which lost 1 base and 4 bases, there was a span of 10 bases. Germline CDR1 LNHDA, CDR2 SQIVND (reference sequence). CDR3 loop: CASSIVGGRTEAFF. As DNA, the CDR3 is TGTGCCAGTAGTATAGTCGGGGGGCGCACTGAAGCTTTCTTT.

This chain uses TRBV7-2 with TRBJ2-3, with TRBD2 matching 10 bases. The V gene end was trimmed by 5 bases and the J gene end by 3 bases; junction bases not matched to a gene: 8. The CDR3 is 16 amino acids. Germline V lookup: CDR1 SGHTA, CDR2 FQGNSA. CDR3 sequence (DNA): TGTGCCAGCAGCGCACACGGACTAGCGGATACAGATACGCAGTATTTT. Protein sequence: CASSAHGLADTDTQYF.

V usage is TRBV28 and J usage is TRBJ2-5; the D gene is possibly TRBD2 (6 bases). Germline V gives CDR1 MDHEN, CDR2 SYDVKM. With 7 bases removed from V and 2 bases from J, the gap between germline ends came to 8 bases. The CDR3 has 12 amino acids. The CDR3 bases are TGTGCCAGCAAAGGGACTCAAGAGACCCAGTACTTC. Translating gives CASKGTQETQYF.